This T cell receptor (beta chain) was retrieved from a study of blood T cell repertoires in COVID-19. The CDR3 runs to 14 residues. J lost 9 bases, V lost 5 bases, and 9 bases had no gene match. Germline V gene data show CDR1 as SEHNR and CDR2 as FQNEAQ (reference sequence). The authors' processing: Amplifying reference gene primers gave estimates of nucleated cell counts. TCRdb's table, derived via immunoSEQ multiplex PCR, lists solely in-frame clones and lacks some. The DNA was the basis for D and trimming; V, J and clone size are from that table. The data show about 240,000 clones, more than 75% seen once. The cohort comprised adults aged roughly 18 to 95 years residing in approximately 25 US areas.

This clonotype originated in a woman aged 40-49 years with acute COVID-19. The sample was PBMCs or T cells enriched from blood (not recorded which). The chain is built from TRBV7-9 and TRBJ2-1; 8 bases are a match to TRBD2. CDR3 residues: CASSVGPGGFEQFF. The CDR3 DNA is TGTGCCAGCAGCGTAGGACCGGGAGGGTTTGAGCAGTTCTTC.